The sequence of this T cell receptor beta chain was determined in a study of somatic mutations in cytotoxic T cells in rheumatoid arthritis. General study results and limits: Only rheumatoid arthritis patients, not healthy controls, showed CD8+ clonality increasing with age. There was no significant difference in CD8+ T-cell clonality between rheumatoid arthritis patients and age-matched healthy controls. Multiple comparisons were not accounted for in the slight TRBV07 underrepresentation seen in rheumatoid arthritis patients.

V was pared by 10 bases and J by 5 bases, with 4 bases of the junction left unmatched. The CDR3 sequence is 12 residues long. CDR1 and CDR2 from the germline V gene are SNHLY and FYNNEI. About this clone: What it binds is not known.

Generated by immunoSEQ multiplex PCR, the TCRdb table keeps only in-frame clones and is missing some. This sample has 15,000 to 20,000 clones, with roughly 80% found just once. The source is an adult with rheumatoid arthritis. The source material was CD8+ T cells sorted from blood. The rearrangement uses TRBV2 and TRBJ2-5, with 10 bases lining up with TRBD1. DNA for the CDR3: TGTGCCATTGGGACAGGGGATGAGACCCAGTACTTC. Encoded protein: CAIGTGDETQYF.